This entry describes one T cell receptor (beta chain). The read stops 3 residues short of the end of the CDR3; the missing end is completed from the germline J gene. This CDR3 comprises 16 residues. After removal of 1 base from V and 5 bases from J, the junction contained 10 bases not matched to a gene. Germline CDR1 is LNHDA and CDR2 is SQIVND (reference sequence). The data originate from a study of T cells in women clearing cervical HPV infection. Study in general: Cases' blood sampling followed lesion detection by median around 160 days (90 to 200). With HLA typing for only a few women, HLA confounding remains possible.

Profiling relied on immunoSEQ multiplex PCR, and the TCRdb table lists in-frame clones only, not all of them. The record lists more than 15,000 clones, of which the ten most abundant hold 13% to 15%. The specimen sequenced was blood buffy coat. The receptor was isolated from a woman aged 18 to 75 with a cervical HPV16 infection that either progressed to CIN3+ or cleared (not recorded which). The chain uses TRBV19 and TRBJ1-1; 7 nucleotides align to TRBD1. The CDR3 DNA, read in part, is TGTGCCAGTAGTATAGGGGGAGGGGGCCTAAGGACTGAA. It specifies CASSIGGGGLRTE. The full CDR3 is CASSIGGGGLRTEAFF.